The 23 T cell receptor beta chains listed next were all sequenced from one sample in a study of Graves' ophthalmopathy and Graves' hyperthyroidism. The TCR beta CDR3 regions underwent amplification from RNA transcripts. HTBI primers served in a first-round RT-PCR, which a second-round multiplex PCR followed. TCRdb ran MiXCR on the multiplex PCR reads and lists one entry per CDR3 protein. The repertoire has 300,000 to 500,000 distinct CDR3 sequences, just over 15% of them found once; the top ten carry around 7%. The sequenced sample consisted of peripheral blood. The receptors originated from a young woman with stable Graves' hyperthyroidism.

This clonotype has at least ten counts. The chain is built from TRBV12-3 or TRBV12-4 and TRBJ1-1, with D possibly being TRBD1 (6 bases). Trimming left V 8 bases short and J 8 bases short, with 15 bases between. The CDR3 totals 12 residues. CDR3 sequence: CASSGRGVEAFF. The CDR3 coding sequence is TGTGCCAGCTCGGGCAGGGGTGTCGAAGCTTTCTTT.

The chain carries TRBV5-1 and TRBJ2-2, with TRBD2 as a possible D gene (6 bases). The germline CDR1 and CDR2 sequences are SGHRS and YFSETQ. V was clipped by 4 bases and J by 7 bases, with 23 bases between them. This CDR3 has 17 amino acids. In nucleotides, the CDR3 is TGCGCCAGCAGCCGACCCGGAGGGTCGGGGTATGGCGGGGAGCTGTTTTTT. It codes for CASSRPGGSGYGGELFF.

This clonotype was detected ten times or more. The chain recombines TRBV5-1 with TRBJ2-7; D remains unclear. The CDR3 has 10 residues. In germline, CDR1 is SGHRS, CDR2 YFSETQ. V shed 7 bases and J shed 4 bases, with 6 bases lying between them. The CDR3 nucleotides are TGCGCCAGCCCATCTTACGAGCAGTACTTC. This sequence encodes CASPSYEQYF.

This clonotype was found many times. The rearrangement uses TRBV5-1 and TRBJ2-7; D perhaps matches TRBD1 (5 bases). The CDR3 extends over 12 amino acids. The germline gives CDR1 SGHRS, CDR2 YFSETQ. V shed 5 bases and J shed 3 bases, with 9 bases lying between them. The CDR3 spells CASSPQGYEQYF. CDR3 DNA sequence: TGCGCCAGCAGTCCCCAGGGCTACGAGCAGTACTTC.

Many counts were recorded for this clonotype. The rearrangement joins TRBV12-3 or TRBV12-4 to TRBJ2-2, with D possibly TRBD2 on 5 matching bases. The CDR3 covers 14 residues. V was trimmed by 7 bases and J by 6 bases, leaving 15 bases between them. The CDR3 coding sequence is TGTGCCAGCATTCCGGGAACCAGGCCCGGGGAGCTGTTTTTT. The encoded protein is CASIPGTRPGELFF.

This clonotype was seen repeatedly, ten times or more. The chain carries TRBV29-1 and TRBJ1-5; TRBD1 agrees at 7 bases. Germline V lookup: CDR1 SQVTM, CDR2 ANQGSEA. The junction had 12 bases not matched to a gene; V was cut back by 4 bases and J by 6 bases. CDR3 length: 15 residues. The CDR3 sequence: CSVAPGAGGGQPQHF. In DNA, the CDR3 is TGCAGCGTTGCGCCGGGCGCAGGGGGAGGTCAGCCCCAGCATTTT. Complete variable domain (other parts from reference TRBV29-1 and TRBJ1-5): SAVISQKPSRDICQRGTSLTIQCQVDSQVTMMFWYRQQPGQSLTLIATANQGSEATYESGFVIDKFPISRPNLTFSTLTVSNMSPEDSSIYLCSVAPGAGGGQPQHFGDGTRLSIL.

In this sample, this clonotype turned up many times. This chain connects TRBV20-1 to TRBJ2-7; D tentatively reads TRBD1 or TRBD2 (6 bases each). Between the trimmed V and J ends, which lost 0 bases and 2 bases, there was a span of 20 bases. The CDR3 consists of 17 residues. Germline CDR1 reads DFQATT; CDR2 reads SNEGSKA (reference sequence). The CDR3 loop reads CSARDRPSRGAAYEQYF. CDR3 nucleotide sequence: TGCAGTGCTAGAGATAGGCCCTCGAGGGGGGCAGCCTACGAGCAGTACTTC.

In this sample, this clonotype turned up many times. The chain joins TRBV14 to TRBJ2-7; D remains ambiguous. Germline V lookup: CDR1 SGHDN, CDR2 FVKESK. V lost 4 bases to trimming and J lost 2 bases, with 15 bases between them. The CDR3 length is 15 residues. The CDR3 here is CASSLRLGQPYEQYF. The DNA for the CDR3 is TGTGCCAGCAGCCTAAGGCTCGGTCAACCCTACGAGCAGTACTTC.

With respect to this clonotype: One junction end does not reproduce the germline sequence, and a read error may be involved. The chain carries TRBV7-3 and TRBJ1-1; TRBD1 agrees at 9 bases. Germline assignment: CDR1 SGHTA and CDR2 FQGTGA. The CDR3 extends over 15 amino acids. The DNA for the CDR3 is TGTGCCAGCCGCTTGGACAGGGGAATGAACACTGAAGCTTTCTTT. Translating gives CASRLDRGMNTEAFF.

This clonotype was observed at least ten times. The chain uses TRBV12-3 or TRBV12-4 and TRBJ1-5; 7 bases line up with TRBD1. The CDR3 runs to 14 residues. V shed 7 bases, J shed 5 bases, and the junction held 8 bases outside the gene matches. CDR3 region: CASTPDRADQPQHF. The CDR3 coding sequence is TGTGCCAGCACCCCAGACAGGGCGGATCAGCCCCAGCATTTT.

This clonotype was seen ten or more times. The CDR3 is CASSIGQGTGYTF. For the CDR3, the DNA is TGTGCCAGTAGTATTGGGCAGGGGACTGGCTACACCTTC. The rearrangement uses TRBV19 and TRBJ1-2, with a tentative D call TRBD1 (6 bases). V was clipped by 3 bases and J by 7 bases, with 12 bases between them. The germline V gene encodes CDR1 LNHDA and CDR2 SQIVND (reference sequence). This CDR3 has 13 amino acids.

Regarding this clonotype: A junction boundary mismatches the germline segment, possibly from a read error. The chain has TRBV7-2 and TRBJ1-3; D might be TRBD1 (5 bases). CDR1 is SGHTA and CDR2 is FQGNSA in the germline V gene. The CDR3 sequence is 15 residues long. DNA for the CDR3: TGTGCCATCAGCTTATCGGGGGGTGGTGGAAACACCATATATTTT. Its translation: CAISLSGGGGNTIYF.

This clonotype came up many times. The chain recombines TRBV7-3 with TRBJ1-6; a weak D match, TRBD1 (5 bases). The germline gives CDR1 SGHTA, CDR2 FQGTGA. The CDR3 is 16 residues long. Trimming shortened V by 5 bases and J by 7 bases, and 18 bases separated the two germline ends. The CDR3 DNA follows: TGTGCCAGCAGCCTTAAACCCCTAAGGGGCAATTCACCCCTCCACTTT. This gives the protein CASSLKPLRGNSPLHF. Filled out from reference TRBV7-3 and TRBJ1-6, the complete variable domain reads GAGVSQTPSNKVTEKGKYVELRCDPISGHTALYWYRQSLGQGPEFLIYFQGTGAADDSGLPNDRFFAVRPEGSVSTLKIQRTERGDSAVYLCASSLKPLRGNSPLHFGNGTRLTVT.

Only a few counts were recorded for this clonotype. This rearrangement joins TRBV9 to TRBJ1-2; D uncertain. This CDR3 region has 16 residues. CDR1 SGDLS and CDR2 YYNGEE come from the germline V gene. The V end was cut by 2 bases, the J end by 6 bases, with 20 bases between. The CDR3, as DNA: TGTGCCAGCAGCGTCTCTCTCCATAGCGCGGTGGATGGCTACACCTTC. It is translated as CASSVSLHSAVDGYTF.

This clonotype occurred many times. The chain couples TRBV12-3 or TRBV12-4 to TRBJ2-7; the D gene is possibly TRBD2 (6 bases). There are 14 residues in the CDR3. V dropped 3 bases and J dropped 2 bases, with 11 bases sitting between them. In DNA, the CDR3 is TGTGCCAGCAGTTTTTCTGCGGGGCCCTACGAGCAGTACTTC. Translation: CASSFSAGPYEQYF.

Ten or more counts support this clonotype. The DNA for the CDR3 is TGTGCCAGCAGTGGGACAGGCGATGGTTCACCCCTCCACTTT. It is translated as CASSGTGDGSPLHF. The gene calls are TRBV12-3 or TRBV12-4 and TRBJ1-6, with 8 bases matching TRBD1. The length of the CDR3 is 14 residues. The V and J ends lost 5 bases and 9 bases, in that order; junction bases with no gene match: 6.

The CDR3 loop reads CASSQSGGSMNTEAFF. DNA for the CDR3: TGTGCCAGCAGCCAATCAGGGGGGTCCATGAACACTGAAGCTTTCTTT. The chain joins TRBV4-2 to TRBJ1-1; 7 bases map to TRBD1. Trimming at V came to 2 bases and at J to 0 bases, leaving 6 bases not matched to a gene. Germline V gene data show CDR1 as LGHNA and CDR2 as YNFKEQ. The CDR3 runs 16 residues.

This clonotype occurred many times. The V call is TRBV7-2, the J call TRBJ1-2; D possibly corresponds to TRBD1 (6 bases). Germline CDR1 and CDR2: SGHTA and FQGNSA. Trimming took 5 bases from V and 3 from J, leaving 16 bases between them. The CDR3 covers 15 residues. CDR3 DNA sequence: TGTGCCAGCAGCCCCGGCCGGGACACCTACTATGGCTACACCTTC. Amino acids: CASSPGRDTYYGYTF.

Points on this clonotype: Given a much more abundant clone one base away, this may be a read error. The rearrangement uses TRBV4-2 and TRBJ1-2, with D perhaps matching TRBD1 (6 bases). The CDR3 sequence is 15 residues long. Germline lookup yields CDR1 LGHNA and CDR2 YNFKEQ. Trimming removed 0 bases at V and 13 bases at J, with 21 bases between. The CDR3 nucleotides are TGTGCCAGCAGCCAAGATTGGCAGGGGTACGATGGCCGCACCTTC. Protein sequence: CASSQDWQGYDGRTF.

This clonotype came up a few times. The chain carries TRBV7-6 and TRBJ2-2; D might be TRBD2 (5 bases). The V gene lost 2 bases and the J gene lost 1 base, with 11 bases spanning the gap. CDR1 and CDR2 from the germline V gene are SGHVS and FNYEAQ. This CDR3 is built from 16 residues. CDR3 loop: CASSLFGELNTGELFF. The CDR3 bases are TGTGCCAGCAGCTTATTCGGGGAATTGAACACCGGGGAGCTGTTTTTT.

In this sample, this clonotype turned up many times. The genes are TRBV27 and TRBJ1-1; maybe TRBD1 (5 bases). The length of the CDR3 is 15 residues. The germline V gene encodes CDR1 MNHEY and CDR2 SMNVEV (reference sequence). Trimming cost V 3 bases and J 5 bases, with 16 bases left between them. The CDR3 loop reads CASSLGTWEDTEAFF. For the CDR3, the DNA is TGTGCCAGCAGTTTGGGGACGTGGGAGGATACTGAAGCTTTCTTT.

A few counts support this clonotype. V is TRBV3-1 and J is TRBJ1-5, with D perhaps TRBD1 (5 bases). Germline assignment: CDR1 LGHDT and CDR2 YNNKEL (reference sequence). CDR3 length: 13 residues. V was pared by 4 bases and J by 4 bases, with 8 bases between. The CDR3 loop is CASSRRENQPQHF. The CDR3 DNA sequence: TGTGCCAGCAGCCGCAGGGAGAATCAGCCCCAGCATTTT.

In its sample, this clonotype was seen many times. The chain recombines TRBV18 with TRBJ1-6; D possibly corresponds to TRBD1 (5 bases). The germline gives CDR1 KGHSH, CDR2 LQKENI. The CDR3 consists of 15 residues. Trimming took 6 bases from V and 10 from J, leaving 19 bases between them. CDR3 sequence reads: CASSPEAGRKSPLHF. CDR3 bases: TGTGCCAGCTCTCCCGAGGCAGGGCGGAAATCACCCCTCCACTTT.